These 26 T cell receptor beta chains originate from one sample sequenced in a study of T cell repertoires in cytomegalovirus infection. TCRdb analysed the reads with MiXCR anew, one entry per CDR3 protein. The sample holds hundreds of thousands of distinct CDR3 sequences, approximately 25% seen once. Input material: CD8+ T cells from PBMCs. The receptor set was obtained from a human donor in good health (CMV status not recorded). Some clones in this sample may be carry-over from other donors' samples.

The chain joins TRBV4-3 to TRBJ1-2; D unclear. V was trimmed by 0 bases and J by 7 bases, leaving 12 bases between them. CDR1 is LGHNA and CDR2 is YSLEER in the germline V gene. The CDR3 covers 14 residues. The CDR3 nucleotides read TGCGCCAGCAGCCAAGATGAAGGAACCCGTGGCTACACCTTC. Translated: CASSQDEGTRGYTF.

This clonotype was counted at least ten times. The chain couples TRBV12-3 or TRBV12-4 to TRBJ1-2; a possible D gene is TRBD1 (5 bases). V was clipped by 3 bases and J by 1 base, with 9 bases between them. This CDR3 contains 14 residues. CDR3 protein: CASSFKGLNYGYTF. CDR3 nucleotides: TGTGCCAGCAGTTTTAAGGGACTTAACTATGGCTACACCTTC.

As for this clonotype: Relative to the germline gene, one junction end is altered; a read error may explain this. This rearrangement joins TRBV5-1 to TRBJ1-1; D is unresolved. The CDR3 runs to 18 residues. Germline CDR1 is SGHRS and CDR2 is YFSETQ. CDR3 in DNA: TGCGCCAGCAACTTGGTTCGATCACTGCACAAATCGAACACTGAAGCTTTCTTT. Translated, it gives CASNLVRSLHKSNTEAFF.

This chain joins TRBV6-6 and TRBJ1-6; D possibly corresponds to TRBD1 (5 bases). Germline V lookup: CDR1 MNHNY, CDR2 SVGAGI (reference sequence). Trimming took 2 bases from V and 19 from J, leaving 12 bases between them. The CDR3 spans 11 residues. The CDR3: CASSYGTLLHF. The CDR3 DNA follows: TGTGCCAGCAGTTACGGGACGCTCCTGCACTTT.

There are many counts of this clonotype. The CDR3 loop is CASSSNWLEYQETQYF. CDR3 nucleotides: TGTGCCAGCAGTTCTAACTGGCTGGAGTACCAAGAGACCCAGTACTTC. The chain has TRBV12-3 or TRBV12-4 and TRBJ2-5, with D hard to call. The CDR3 has 16 residues. The V and J ends lost 4 bases and 0 bases respectively, with 15 bases between them.

A few counts support this clonotype. The chain couples TRBV3-1 to TRBJ2-1, with 10 bases fitting TRBD2. V shed 4 bases, J shed 2 bases, and the junction held 5 bases outside the gene matches. This CDR3 contains 16 residues. The germline CDR1 and CDR2 sequences are LGHDT and YNNKEL (reference sequence). DNA for the CDR3: TGTGCCAGCAGCCCCGAAAGCGGGGGGGCCTACAATGAGCAGTTCTTC. Translating gives CASSPESGGAYNEQFF.

The V call is TRBV20-1, the J call TRBJ1-1, with D unclear. The CDR3 is 13 residues long. Trimming removed 0 bases at V and 4 bases at J, with 9 bases between. Germline V CDR1 and CDR2: DFQATT, SNEGSKA (reference sequence). CDR3 region: CSARDIEGTEAFF. CDR3 DNA: TGCAGTGCTAGAGATATTGAGGGCACTGAAGCTTTCTTT.

This sequence joins TRBV14 and TRBJ2-3; 12 bases are a match to TRBD1. The CDR3 totals 20 residues. CDR1 and CDR2 from the germline V gene are SGHDN and FVKESK. The V segment lost 2 bases and the J segment 1 base; nucleotides outside the gene matches: 13. The CDR3 DNA reads TGTGCCAGCAGCCAACACGGGACAGGGGGCATTCATGTTGGCACAGATACGCAGTATTTT. Translated: CASSQHGTGGIHVGTDTQYF.

This clonotype was counted only a few times. The chain carries TRBV7-6 and TRBJ2-7; D possibly uses TRBD1 or TRBD2 (6 bases each). The ends were cut back, 5 bases at V and 0 bases at J, with 14 bases in the middle. This CDR3 contains 15 residues. Germline V gene lookup returns CDR1 SGHVS and CDR2 FNYEAQ. CDR3 sequence reads: CASSRGQGPSYEQYF. The CDR3 DNA sequence: TGTGCCAGCAGCCGGGGGCAGGGCCCCTCCTACGAGCAGTACTTC.

The sample holds a few counts of this clonotype. The DNA for the CDR3 is TGTGCCACCGAACCCCAGTACTTC. This gives the protein CATEPQYF. This sequence joins TRBV12-3 or TRBV12-4 and TRBJ2-5; the D is unclear. CDR3 size: 8 residues. Trimming removed 10 bases at V and 9 bases at J, with 6 bases between.

This clonotype has just a few counts. This chain uses TRBV5-6 with TRBJ2-5; perhaps TRBD2 as D (6 bases). This CDR3 spans 14 amino acids. The ends were cut back, 10 bases at V and 0 bases at J, with 16 bases in the middle. Per germline, CDR1 SGHDT and CDR2 YYEEEE. This chain's CDR3 is CAWAAGNNQETQYF. The CDR3 DNA is TGTGCCTGGGCTGCGGGGAACAACCAAGAGACCCAGTACTTC. Supplemented by reference TRBV5-6 and TRBJ2-5, the full variable domain reads DAGVTQSPTHLIKTRGQQVTLRCSPKSGHDTVSWYQQALGQGPQFIFQYYEEEERQRGNFPDRFSGHQFPNYSSELNVNALLLGDSALYLCAWAAGNNQETQYFGPGTRLLVL.

V and J are TRBV11-3 and TRBJ2-1; TRBD1 matches 9 bases. V lost 5 bases to trimming and J lost 4 bases; unmatched junction nucleotides: 9. The V gene's germline CDR1 is SGHNT and CDR2 YENEEA. The length of the CDR3 is 16 residues. DNA for the CDR3: TGTGCCAGCAGCCCCCGGGACAGGGTTGAGTACAATGAGCAGTTCTTC. Protein sequence: CASSPRDRVEYNEQFF.

This clonotype was seen a handful of times. CDR3 nucleotides: TGTGCCAGCAGCTTAACTATACAGGGAGTGAACACTGAAGCTTTCTTT. Its protein product is CASSLTIQGVNTEAFF. The genes are TRBV7-3 and TRBJ1-1, with D possibly TRBD1 on 6 matching bases. Between the trimmed V and J ends, which lost 0 bases and 0 bases, there was a span of 11 bases. Germline V gene lookup returns CDR1 SGHTA and CDR2 FQGTGA. This CDR3 comprises 16 residues.

The chain is built from TRBV6-1 and TRBJ2-3; a weak D match, TRBD2 (6 bases). Trimming cost V 9 bases and J 1 base, with 17 bases left between them. Germline lookup yields CDR1 MNHNS and CDR2 SASEGT. This CDR3 contains 15 residues. As DNA, the CDR3 is TGTGCCAGATGCCTAACGGCGGGGCGCACAGATACGCAGTATTTT. It specifies CARCLTAGRTDTQYF.

The chain carries TRBV6-8 and TRBJ2-1; D not resolved. Trimming stripped 6 bases from V and 5 bases from J, with 17 bases between. This CDR3 contains 15 residues. Germline V gene lookup returns CDR1 MNHGY and CDR2 SAAAGT. The CDR3, as DNA: TGTGCCAGCAGCTTGTCCCTAGGGCAGGACAATGAGCAGTTCTTC. This sequence encodes CASSLSLGQDNEQFF.

The CDR3 reads CASSQDRGLGYGYTF. DNA of the CDR3: TGTGCCAGCAGCCAAGACAGGGGGCTTGGCTATGGCTACACCTTC. This chain links TRBV4-2 with TRBJ1-2, with TRBD1 matching over 8 bases. Trimming removed 0 bases from V and 4 bases from J; junction bases left unmatched: 4. Per germline, CDR1 LGHNA and CDR2 YNFKEQ. The CDR3 runs to 15 residues.

The chain links TRBV7-8 to TRBJ2-7, with TRBD2 identical over 12 bases. Trimming removed 4 bases from V and 6 bases from J; junction bases left unmatched: 7. In germline, CDR1 is SGHVS, CDR2 FQNEAQ. The CDR3 has 15 residues. The CDR3 region is CASSSTSGGLSEQYF. The CDR3 bases are TGTGCCAGCAGCTCGACTAGCGGGGGCCTGTCCGAGCAGTACTTC.

This clonotype has only a few counts. This rearrangement joins TRBV27 to TRBJ2-1; 8 nucleotides line up with TRBD1. This CDR3 is built from 16 residues. V lost 1 base to trimming and J lost 0 bases; unmatched junction nucleotides: 2. Germline V lookup: CDR1 MNHEY, CDR2 SMNVEV (reference sequence). DNA of the CDR3: TGTGCCAGCAGTTTATACGACAGGGGCTCCTACAATGAGCAGTTCTTC. It yields the protein CASSLYDRGSYNEQFF.

This clonotype turned up a few times. The chain recombines TRBV12-3 or TRBV12-4 with TRBJ2-7; possibly TRBD1 or TRBD2 for D (5 bases each). The CDR3 has 12 residues. V was pared by 6 bases and J by 8 bases, with 14 bases between. CDR3 bases: TGTGCCAGCAGCTCGGGACGGCTGCAGCAGTACGTC. Translating gives CASSSGRLQQYV.

The chain carries TRBV6-6 and TRBJ1-1; 10 positions agree with TRBD1. The CDR3 has 17 amino acids. Germline CDR1 and CDR2: MNHNY and SVGAGI (reference sequence). Trimming at V came to 10 bases and at J to 0 bases, leaving 14 bases not matched to a gene. Written as DNA, the CDR3 is TGTGCCACCCACACCGGGACAGGGGACCAGATGAACACTGAAGCTTTCTTT. Its protein is CATHTGTGDQMNTEAFF.

This clonotype has more than one count but fewer than ten. The chain employs TRBV7-6 and TRBJ2-3, with 9 bases that match TRBD2. The V segment lost 5 bases and the J segment 4 bases; nucleotides outside the gene matches: 7. The CDR3 spans 15 residues. CDR1 is SGHVS, CDR2 FNYEAQ, per germline. The CDR3 DNA follows: TGTGCCAGCAGCCTTGGGACTAGCAACTCAGATACGCAGTATTTT. Residues: CASSLGTSNSDTQYF.

CDR3 in amino acids: CASSSRVDEQYF. The CDR3, as DNA: TGTGCCAGCAGCTCGCGAGTGGACGAGCAGTACTTC. The V and J genes are TRBV7-9 and TRBJ2-7, with unresolved D. V gave up 4 bases and J gave up 5 bases, with 9 bases separating them. CDR1 SEHNR and CDR2 FQNEAQ come from the germline V gene (reference sequence). The CDR3 extends over 12 amino acids.

CDR3 nucleotide sequence: TGCGCCAGCAGCCAAGGTGCCCCCGGGCCCTCTAGCACAGATACGCAGTATTTT. Translated: CASSQGAPGPSSTDTQYF. The chain carries TRBV4-3 and TRBJ2-3; D gene ambiguous. Germline values: CDR1 LGHNA, CDR2 YSLEER. CDR3 length: 18 amino acids. V was shortened by 1 base and J by 0 bases, with 17 bases between the two germline ends.

This clonotype was counted only a few times. The chain has TRBV29-1 and TRBJ1-2, with D hard to call. Germline assignment: CDR1 SQVTM and CDR2 ANQGSEA. CDR3 length: 11 residues. V lost 4 bases and J 6 bases, leaving 9 bases between the germline ends. Written as DNA, the CDR3 is TGCAGCGTTGCCACCCGCGATGGCTACACCTTC. It is translated as CSVATRDGYTF.

This clonotype has a single count. This rearrangement joins TRBV20-1 to TRBJ2-1; possible D gene TRBD2, 5 bases. V lost 0 bases and J lost 7, with 13 bases in between. The length of the CDR3 is 14 residues. Germline V gene sequence: CDR1 DFQATT, CDR2 SNEGSKA (reference sequence). CDR3 sequence: CSARDLRLANEQFF. CDR3 DNA: TGCAGTGCTAGAGATCTGAGGCTAGCAAATGAGCAGTTCTTC.

V is TRBV27 and J is TRBJ1-5, with D possibly TRBD1 on 5 matching bases. Trimming took off 4 bases at V and 5 bases at J, with 15 bases between the two ends. The germline CDR1 and CDR2 sequences are MNHEY and SMNVEV (reference sequence). CDR3 length: 15 amino acids. DNA of the CDR3: TGTGCCAGCAGTTCGGGGACGGCGGGGGATCAGCCCCAGCATTTT. It codes for CASSSGTAGDQPQHF.